This T cell receptor beta chain was documented in a study of blood T cell repertoires in COVID-19. About the research overall: T cells, B-cell-depleted T cells, or PBMCs supplied cDNA or gDNA.

This study enrolled people aged about 18 to 90 from about two dozen US geographic areas. Symptom resolution, clearance, or two negative PCRs marked donors in Cohort 3 as recovered. Germline V gives CDR1 MDHEN, CDR2 SYDVKM. The CDR3 consists of 16 residues. Of note for this clone: The junction departs from the called germline gene at one end, perhaps through a read error.

Original handling: For nucleated cells, counts were estimated from reference gene primer amplification. Libraries were prepared by immunoSEQ multiplex PCR; TCRdb keeps only in-frame clonotypes and omits some of them. V, J and clone size are taken as reported in that table, and D and trimming were inferred from the DNA itself. The sample shows roughly 400,000 clones, 75% to 90% of them seen only once. Sequenced material: PBMCs or T cells enriched from blood (not recorded which). The J gene is TRBJ1-2, the V gene TRBV28; possible D gene TRBD1, 5 bases. This clonotype was obtained from a man younger than 40 who had recovered from COVID-19. For the CDR3, the DNA is TGTGCCCGCAGCGGACAAGGGTTCGGGCGCCTTCCTGGCTACACCTTC. This gives the protein CARSGQGFGRLPGYTF.